The 23 T cell receptor beta chains below come from one sample, sequenced in a study of shared clonotypes between healthy human individuals. The table came from immunoSEQ multiplex PCR; TCRdb's copy has only in-frame clones and leaves some out. Of hundreds of thousands of clones in the sample, about 95% were seen once. Terminally differentiated effector memory CD45RA+ cells were left out of the naive CD8 fraction, which was CD45RO-negative and positively selected for CCR7. Sample: naive CD8+ T cells sorted from blood. The receptors were gathered from a woman aged 25 to 39 in good health.

The genes are TRBV9 and TRBJ2-1, with a possible D match to TRBD1 (6 bases). This CDR3 is 17 amino acids long. Germline assignment: CDR1 SGDLS and CDR2 YYNGEE. With 3 bases removed from V and 2 bases from J, the gap between germline ends came to 18 bases. CDR3 DNA sequence: TGTGCCAGCAGCGATACCCCAGGGGCAGGGGCCTACAATGAGCAGTTCTTC. This translates into CASSDTPGAGAYNEQFF. The variable domain in full, with the rest retrieved from reference TRBV9 and TRBJ2-1, is DSGVTQTPKHLITATGQRVTLRCSPRSGDLSVYWYQQSLDQGLQFLIQYYNGEERAKGNILERFSAQQFPDLHSELNLSSLELGDSALYFCASSDTPGAGAYNEQFFGPGTRLTVL.

The count of this clone is one. The chain is built from TRBV7-6 and TRBJ1-1, with D possibly being TRBD1 (6 bases). Trimming removed 5 bases at V and 7 bases at J, with 17 bases between. Per germline, CDR1 SGHVS and CDR2 FNYEAQ. The length of the CDR3 is 14 residues. CDR3 sequence: CASSPLPEGDEAFF. For the CDR3, the DNA is TGTGCCAGCAGCCCCCTTCCCGAGGGGGATGAAGCTTTCTTT.

This sequence joins TRBV5-6 and TRBJ2-7; tentatively, D is TRBD2 (5 bases). The CDR3 totals 13 residues. Germline-derived CDR1 and CDR2 are SGHDT and YYEEEE. Trimming pared 0 bases from V and 5 bases from J, leaving 9 bases between. DNA for the CDR3: TGTGCCAGCAGCTTGGCCCGAGGGAACGAGCAGTACTTC. Protein: CASSLARGNEQYF.

The rearrangement joins TRBV5-1 to TRBJ1-1, with D possibly TRBD1 on 5 matching bases. The CDR3 is 13 amino acids. The V gene lost 4 bases and the J gene lost 2 bases, with 9 bases spanning the gap. From germline, CDR1 is SGHRS and CDR2 YFSETQ. In DNA form, the CDR3 reads TGCGCCAGCAGCCCCGGGGACAACACTGAAGCTTTCTTT. It specifies CASSPGDNTEAFF.

The chain couples TRBV4-1 to TRBJ1-4; tentative D call: TRBD1 (6 bases). The CDR3 runs 15 residues. CDR1 is MGHRA, CDR2 YSYEKL, per germline. Trimming pared 1 base from V and 8 bases from J, leaving 14 bases between. CDR3 sequence (DNA): TGCGCCAGCAGCCAAGTGGCGGGGGCCTACGAAAAACTGTTTTTT. This translates into CASSQVAGAYEKLFF.

With respect to this clone: The sample contains more than one DNA sequence encoding this CDR3. The V and J genes are TRBV27 and TRBJ2-1, with 8 bases aligning to TRBD2. The germline gives CDR1 MNHEY, CDR2 SMNVEV (reference sequence). CDR3 length: 16 amino acids. V was pared by 3 bases and J by 0 bases, with 4 bases of the junction left unmatched. Here the CDR3 DNA reads TGTGCCAGCAGTTTTAGCGGGACTAGCTCCTACAATGAGCAGTTCTTC. This gives the protein CASSFSGTSSYNEQFF.

The chain links TRBV9 to TRBJ2-1; D is perhaps TRBD1 (5 bases). The germline CDR1 and CDR2 sequences are SGDLS and YYNGEE. The CDR3 runs 16 residues. Trimming took off 0 bases at V and 2 bases at J, with 12 bases between the two ends. The CDR3, as DNA: TGTGCCAGCAGCGTAGAACAGATGGGGCCCTACAATGAGCAGTTCTTC. Its translation: CASSVEQMGPYNEQFF.

CDR3 nucleotides: TGTGCCAGCAGTGAAGGTAACCGGGACAGAAAAGCTTTCTTT. Residues: CASSEGNRDRKAFF. The V call is TRBV2, the J call TRBJ1-1; 7 nucleotides align to TRBD1. The germline gives CDR1 SNHLY, CDR2 FYNNEI. Losses at the gene ends were 1 base for V and 9 bases for J; bases not matched to a gene: 8. This CDR3 has 14 amino acids. Full variable domain (missing parts from reference TRBV2 and TRBJ1-1): EPEVTQTPSHQVTQMGQEVILRCVPISNHLYFYWYRQILGQKVEFLVSFYNNEISEKSEIFDDQFSVERPDGSNFTLKIRSTKLEDSAMYFCASSEGNRDRKAFFGQGTRLTVV.

The J gene is TRBJ2-1, the V gene TRBV7-9, with D perhaps TRBD1 or TRBD2 (7 bases each). This CDR3 is 17 amino acids long. The germline gives CDR1 SEHNR, CDR2 FQNEAQ (reference sequence). V lost 5 bases and J lost 8, with 25 bases in between. CDR3 residues: CASSHPSWEGAGDEQFF. Here the CDR3 DNA reads TGTGCCAGCAGCCACCCGTCGTGGGAGGGGGCGGGTGATGAGCAGTTCTTC.

This chain connects TRBV7-8 to TRBJ2-3; 9 bases line up with TRBD2. Trimming removed 3 bases from V and 2 bases from J; junction bases left unmatched: 6. Germline V lookup: CDR1 SGHVS, CDR2 FQNEAQ. The CDR3 is 16 residues long. The CDR3 coding sequence is TGTGCCAGCAGCTTTCGAGCGGGAGGTTCCACAGATACGCAGTATTTT. Amino acid sequence: CASSFRAGGSTDTQYF.

The chain is built from TRBV4-2 and TRBJ1-1; TRBD1 aligns across 7 bases. CDR1 is LGHNA, CDR2 YNFKEQ, per germline. The V segment lost 4 bases and the J segment 10 bases; nucleotides outside the gene matches: 12. CDR3 length: 14 residues. The CDR3 sequence: CASSPVGGGEGAFF. The CDR3 coding sequence is TGTGCCAGCAGCCCAGTCGGAGGGGGCGAGGGAGCTTTCTTT.

The rearrangement links TRBV7-3 to TRBJ2-4, with 9 nucleotides matching TRBD2. The CDR3 spans 18 residues. Germline lookup yields CDR1 SGHTA and CDR2 FQGTGA. V lost 0 bases, J lost 0 bases, and 6 bases stayed unmatched. The CDR3 DNA reads TGTGCCAGCAGCTTAACGTTGCCTAGCGGGGAAGCCAAAAACATTCAGTACTTC. This codes for CASSLTLPSGEAKNIQYF.

The chain joins TRBV28 to TRBJ2-7, with TRBD2 matching over 9 bases. Germline V gives CDR1 MDHEN, CDR2 SYDVKM. The junction had 12 bases not matched to a gene; V was cut back by 6 bases and J by 3 bases. The CDR3 extends over 16 amino acids. The CDR3 sequence is CASRPGTGLAFYEQYF. The CDR3 nucleotides read TGTGCCAGCAGGCCGGGAACTGGACTAGCGTTCTACGAGCAGTACTTC.

The CDR3 here is CASSFPGTGERTYEQYF. DNA for the CDR3: TGTGCCAGCAGTTTTCCCGGGACAGGGGAACGAACCTACGAGCAGTACTTC. The chain carries TRBV28 and TRBJ2-7, with 10 bases identical to TRBD1. The junction had 10 bases not matched to a gene; V was cut back by 3 bases and J by 2 bases. Looked up from germline, CDR1 is MDHEN and CDR2 is SYDVKM. CDR3 length equals 17 residues.

The rearrangement joins TRBV7-8 to TRBJ2-7; no definite D call. Germline V lookup: CDR1 SGHVS, CDR2 FQNEAQ. Between the trimmed V and J ends, which lost 4 bases and 3 bases, there was a span of 10 bases. This CDR3 region has 13 residues. CDR3: CASSYSEIYEQYF. CDR3 nucleotides: TGTGCCAGCAGCTACTCAGAAATCTACGAGCAGTACTTC.

The V call is TRBV6-6, the J call TRBJ1-1; D might be TRBD1 (6 bases). Trimming took off 5 bases at V and 6 bases at J, with 22 bases between the two ends. Germline CDR1 is MNHNY and CDR2 is SVGAGI (reference sequence). The CDR3 runs to 16 residues. DNA of the CDR3: TGTGCCAGCAGTACACACCGGGACAATTACCACGCTGAAGCTTTCTTT. Translated, it gives CASSTHRDNYHAEAFF.

Only one count was recorded for this clone. The J gene is TRBJ2-5, the V gene TRBV21-1. TRBV21-1 is a pseudogene locus. This CDR3 is built from 14 residues. CDR3 in amino acids: CASSKGGGQETQYF. The CDR3 DNA sequence: TGTGCCAGCAGCAAAGGGGGTGGTCAAGAGACCCAGTACTTC.

V is TRBV9 and J is TRBJ2-7, with D tentatively TRBD1 (5 bases). Germline V gene sequence: CDR1 SGDLS, CDR2 YYNGEE. V was trimmed by 1 base and J by 0 bases, leaving 11 bases between them. The CDR3 length is 15 residues. The CDR3, as DNA: TGTGCCAGCAGCGTATCACAGGTTCCCTCCTACGAGCAGTACTTC. This codes for CASSVSQVPSYEQYF.

The chain employs TRBV29-1 and TRBJ2-3; 7 bases are a match to TRBD2. This CDR3 is built from 17 residues. From germline, CDR1 is SQVTM and CDR2 ANQGSEA. The junction had 20 bases not matched to a gene; V was cut back by 8 bases and J by 3 bases. The CDR3 nucleotides are TGCAGCCCGATGAGCCAACTAGCGCGGGTGGGGACAGATACGCAGTATTTT. It is translated as CSPMSQLARVGTDTQYF.

The chain combines TRBV27 with TRBJ1-5, with a possible D match to TRBD1 (6 bases). The V end lost 7 bases, the J end lost 6 bases, and 19 bases lay between the germline ends. Germline V gene lookup returns CDR1 MNHEY and CDR2 SMNVEV (reference sequence). The length of the CDR3 is 15 residues. CDR3 DNA: TGTGCCAGCAACCGAGATGGGGGGCTGGGTCAGCCCCAGCATTTT. Protein product: CASNRDGGLGQPQHF.

The gene calls are TRBV28 and TRBJ2-3, with unresolved D. The ends were cut back, 4 bases at V and 0 bases at J, with 14 bases in the middle. The CDR3 is 16 amino acids. Germline V gives CDR1 MDHEN, CDR2 SYDVKM. The CDR3 region has the DNA TGTGCCAGCAGTTCCCCTAGAGAAGCTAGCACAGATACGCAGTATTTT. Translated: CASSSPREASTDTQYF.

In its sample, this clone was seen a few times. The CDR3, as DNA: TGTGCCAGTAGCCGAAAAGGGCATCAGCCCCAGCATTTT. Translated: CASSRKGHQPQHF. The rearrangement uses TRBV19 and TRBJ1-5, with D uncertain. This CDR3 is 13 amino acids long. Per the germline V gene, CDR1 is LNHDA and CDR2 is SQIVND (reference sequence). Trimming shortened V by 6 bases and J by 5 bases, and 11 bases separated the two germline ends.

The genes are TRBV2 and TRBJ1-1; a possible D gene is TRBD1 (5 bases). V shed 6 bases and J shed 5 bases, with 16 bases lying between them. The CDR3 has 14 amino acids. Germline values: CDR1 SNHLY, CDR2 FYNNEI. The CDR3 bases are TGTGCCAGCAGACAGGACAAACCTCGGACTGAAGCTTTCTTT. Amino acid sequence: CASRQDKPRTEAFF. The full variable domain, its missing parts supplied by reference TRBV2 and TRBJ1-1, is EPEVTQTPSHQVTQMGQEVILRCVPISNHLYFYWYRQILGQKVEFLVSFYNNEISEKSEIFDDQFSVERPDGSNFTLKIRSTKLEDSAMYFCASRQDKPRTEAFFGQGTRLTVV.